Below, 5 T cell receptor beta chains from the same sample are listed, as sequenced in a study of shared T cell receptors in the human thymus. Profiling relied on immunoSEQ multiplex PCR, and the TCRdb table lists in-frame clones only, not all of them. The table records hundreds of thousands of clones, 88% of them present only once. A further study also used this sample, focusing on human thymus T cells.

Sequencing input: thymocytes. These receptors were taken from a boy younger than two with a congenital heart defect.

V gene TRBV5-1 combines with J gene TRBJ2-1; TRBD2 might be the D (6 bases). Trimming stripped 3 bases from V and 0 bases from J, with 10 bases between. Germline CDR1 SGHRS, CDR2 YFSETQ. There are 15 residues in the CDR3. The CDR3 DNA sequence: TGCGCCAGCAGCTGGGACTCCGACTCCTACAATGAGCAGTTCTTC. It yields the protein CASSWDSDSYNEQFF.

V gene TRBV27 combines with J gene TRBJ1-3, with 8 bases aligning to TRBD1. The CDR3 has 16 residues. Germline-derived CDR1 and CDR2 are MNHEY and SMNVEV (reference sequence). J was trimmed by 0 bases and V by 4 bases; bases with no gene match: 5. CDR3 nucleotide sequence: TGTGCCAGCAGTTCGGGGACAGGCCGCTCTGGAAACACCATATATTTT. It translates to CASSSGTGRSGNTIYF.

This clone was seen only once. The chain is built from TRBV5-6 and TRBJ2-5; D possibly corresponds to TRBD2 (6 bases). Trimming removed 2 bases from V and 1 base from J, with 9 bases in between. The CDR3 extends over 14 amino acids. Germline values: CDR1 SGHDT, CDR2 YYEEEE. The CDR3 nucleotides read TGTGCCAGCAGCTTCCCCGGGGGCCAAGAGACCCAGTACTTC. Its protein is CASSFPGGQETQYF.

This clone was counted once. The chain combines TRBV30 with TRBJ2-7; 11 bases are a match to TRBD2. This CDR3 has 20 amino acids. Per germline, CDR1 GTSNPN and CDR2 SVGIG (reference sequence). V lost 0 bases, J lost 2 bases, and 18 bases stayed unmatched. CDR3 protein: CAWSVLLAGGPEGRAYEQYF. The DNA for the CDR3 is TGTGCCTGGAGTGTACTTTTAGCGGGAGGGCCAGAAGGTAGGGCCTACGAGCAGTACTTC. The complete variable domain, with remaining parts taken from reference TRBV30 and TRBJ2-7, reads SQTIHQWPATLVQPVGSPLSLECTVEGTSNPNLYWYRQAAGRGLQLLFYSVGIGQISSEVPQNLSASRPQDRQFILSSKKLLLSDSGFYLCAWSVLLAGGPEGRAYEQYFGPGTRLTVT.

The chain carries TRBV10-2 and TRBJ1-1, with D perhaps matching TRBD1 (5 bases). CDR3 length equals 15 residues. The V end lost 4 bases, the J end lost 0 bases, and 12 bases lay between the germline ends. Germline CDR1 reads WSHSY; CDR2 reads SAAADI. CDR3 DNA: TGCGCCAGCAGTGTGGGGGGGAACATGAACACTGAAGCTTTCTTT. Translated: CASSVGGNMNTEAFF.